This T cell receptor (beta chain) comes out of a study of response to subunit inactivated influenza vaccine. The CDR3 totals 16 residues. J lost 4 bases, V lost 1 base, and 6 bases had no gene match. Germline CDR1 SGHTA, CDR2 FQGNSA. This clonotype appeared a few times. TCRdb passed the RT-PCR reads through MiXCR, listing each CDR3 protein once. This sample yields 530,000 or so distinct CDR3 sequences, of which 13% to 15% are seen a single time; 8.5% to 14% belongs to the top ten. The TCR was taken from a man aged 45-65 years who received an inactivated influenza vaccine. Sequenced material: PBMCs from blood, taken 11 to 12 days after vaccination. The rearrangement uses TRBV7-2 and TRBJ2-5; 10 bases fit TRBD1. This CDR3 reads CASSLVGQGMGETQYF. The CDR3 DNA follows: TGTGCCAGCAGCTTAGTGGGACAGGGGATGGGAGAGACCCAGTACTTC.